A selection of T cell receptor beta chains follows, all from one sample in a study of Graves' ophthalmopathy and Graves' hyperthyroidism. TCRdb independently ran MiXCR on the multiplex PCR reads; one entry per CDR3 protein. Of almost 750,000 distinct CDR3 sequences listed, roughly two fifths are singletons. The material sequenced was peripheral blood. The receptors were sampled from an adult man with Graves' ophthalmopathy. Both conserved end residues are part of each CDR3. A D gene is named only where the DNA matches it firmly. The size field is filled for only some rows; it gives once, few, many or a size class.

V	size	length	J	D	DNA	CDR3
TRBV29-1	NA	12	TRBJ2-5	NA	TGCAGCGCCGGGACGGAGGTGGAGACCCAGTACTTC	CSAGTEVETQYF
TRBV29-1	NA	13	TRBJ2-5	NA	TGCAGCGTTGTGGTACAGGACATCGTGACCCAGTACTTC	CSVVVQDIVTQYF
TRBV20-1	many	14	TRBJ1-1	TRBD1	TGCAGTGCTAGAGAGAGCGGACAGGGCACTGAAGCTTTCTTT	CSARESGQGTEAFF
TRBV11-2	NA	13	TRBJ1-2	TRBD1	TGTGCCAGCAGCAAGAGACAGGGGCTCGGCTACACCTTC	CASSKRQGLGYTF
TRBV11-2	NA	17	TRBJ1-4	TRBD1	TGTGCCAGCAGCCCCTGGAGAACCGGGACAGGGAGGGAAAAACTGTTTTTT	CASSPWRTGTGREKLFF
TRBV7-9	NA	17	TRBJ1-1	NA	TGTGCCAGCAGCGGTCCGCCGTGGGGGCAGGGGAACACTGAAGCTTTCTTT	CASSGPPWGQGNTEAFF
TRBV10-3	NA	18	TRBJ2-6	TRBD1	TGTGCCATCAGTGAGTCGGTGACAGGGGGCGCTGGGGCCAACGTCCTGACTTTC	CAISESVTGGAGANVLTF
TRBV24-1	many	13	TRBJ2-5	TRBD1	TGTGCCAATCAGGACAGGTCAGGGGAGACCCAGTACTTC	CANQDRSGETQYF
TRBV10-1	many	12	TRBJ2-7	NA	TGCGCCAGCAGTGAGTCGGACACCGAGCAGTACTTC	CASSESDTEQYF
TRBV20-1	many	15	TRBJ2-7	NA	TGCAGTGCTAGTCCCGTGTCTCGGCCGACCGACGGGCAGTACTTC	CSASPVSRPTDGQYF
TRBV15	many	16	TRBJ2-2	NA	TGTGCCACCAGCAGAGTTCGGGTGGCGGTCACCGGGGAGCTGTTTTTT	CATSRVRVAVTGELFF
TRBV29-1	few	15	TRBJ2-5	NA	TGCAGCGTTGAGTCATGCGGCGGATACCAAGAGACCCAGTACTTC	CSVESCGGYQETQYF
TRBV7-2	many	16	TRBJ1-4	TRBD1	TGTGCCAGCAGCTTAGCTGGGACAGGGGTAAATGAAAAACTGTTTTTT	CASSLAGTGVNEKLFF
TRBV7-9	few	14	TRBJ2-7	NA	TGTGCCAGCAGTTCCGGCGGACCGCACTACGAGCAGTACTTC	CASSSGGPHYEQYF
TRBV25-1	NA	16	TRBJ2-2	TRBD1	TGTGCCAGCAGCTGGGGACAGGGGGCCTACACCGGGGAGCTGTTTTTT	CASSWGQGAYTGELFF
TRBV10-3	many	14	TRBJ1-1	NA	TGTGCCATCAGTGAAGCAGGGCCGAACACTGAAGCTTTCTTT	CAISEAGPNTEAFF
TRBV4-1	NA	16	TRBJ1-4	TRBD1	TGCGCCAGCAGCCAAGAGCGGGGACAGTATAATGAAAAACTGTTTTTT	CASSQERGQYNEKLFF
TRBV25-1	NA	15	TRBJ1-6	NA	TGTGCCAGCAGTTCAGGCCAGGGGAGGGGATCACCCCTCCACTTT	CASSSGQGRGSPLHF
TRBV11-2	many	14	TRBJ2-5	NA	TGTGCCAGCAGCGTCGGGGCCAACCAAGAGACCCAGTACTTC	CASSVGANQETQYF
TRBV4-3	few	17	TRBJ2-7	NA	TGCGCCAGCAGCCAAGAAGTGGGCGGTGTGGCCCCTTGGGAGCAGTACTTC	CASSQEVGGVAPWEQYF
TRBV28	NA	14	TRBJ1-1	NA	TGTGCCAGCAGTTTGGTCGGGGCGCGGATTGAAGCTTTCTTT	CASSLVGARIEAFF
TRBV19	NA	21	TRBJ1-3	TRBD1	TGTGCCAGTACCCGACCTCCGAAGGGACAGGGAGTTTCCTTCGCCGGAAACACCATATATTTT	CASTRPPKGQGVSFAGNTIYF
TRBV24-1	NA	13	TRBJ2-5	TRBD1	TGTGCCACCGAGACAGGGGATCAAGAGACCCAGTACTTC	CATETGDQETQYF
TRBV15	few	15	TRBJ2-2	NA	TGTGCCACCAGCAAGCCGACAGGAGACACCGGGGAGCTGTTTTTT	CATSKPTGDTGELFF